This T cell receptor beta chain was sequenced in a study of Ad26.COV2.S vaccination and SARS-CoV-2 variants. V lost 1 base and J lost 4, with 13 bases in between. This CDR3 is built from 15 residues. CDR1 and CDR2 from the germline V gene are KGHSH and LQKENI. The protocol was immunoSEQ multiplex PCR, while the TCRdb copy is restricted to in-frame clones and leaves out a portion. The sample includes some 370,000 clones, roughly four fifths of them seen just once. Treatment in this sample: some 20 received Ad26.COV2.S at low or high dose, single or two shots; roughly five received placebo; per-sample allocation not given. Samples came from day 63 after the first vaccine or placebo injection.

The chain is built from TRBV18 and TRBJ1-1, with a weak D call TRBD1 (5 bases). The sample was peripheral blood, taken in a trial of Ad26.COV2.S vaccine versus placebo. The receptor comes from a person aged 18 to 65 who received the Ad26.COV2.S COVID-19 vaccine or a placebo. CDR3 sequence: CASSPRLGLGTEAFF. The CDR3 bases are TGTGCCAGCTCACCACGTTTGGGGCTGGGCACTGAAGCTTTCTTT.